These 31 T cell receptor beta chains were sequenced from one sample in a study of blood T cell repertoires in COVID-19. The repertoire was sequenced with immunoSEQ multiplex PCR; TCRdb's copy has only in-frame clones and lacks some. The sample records 150,000 to 200,000 clones, 65% to 85% being singletons. Input material: PBMCs or T cells enriched from blood (not recorded which). The receptors stem from a woman in her forties with acute COVID-19.

V gene TRBV5-6 combines with J gene TRBJ1-1; D is perhaps TRBD1 (5 bases). Trimming took 2 bases from V and 1 from J, leaving 6 bases between them. Germline V gene sequence: CDR1 SGHDT, CDR2 YYEEEE. The CDR3 loop spans 13 amino acids. Here the CDR3 DNA reads TGTGCCAGCAGCTTTGACAGGAACACTGAAGCTTTCTTT. Protein: CASSFDRNTEAFF.

In this sample, this clone turned up once. The chain recombines TRBV9 with TRBJ1-2, with 8 bases fitting TRBD1. In germline, CDR1 is SGDLS, CDR2 YYNGEE. The trim removed 5 bases at V and 8 bases at J, leaving 8 bases unmatched. This CDR3 is 13 amino acids long. CDR3 amino acids: CASSLPGGKGYTF. CDR3 nucleotide sequence: TGTGCCAGCAGTTTGCCAGGGGGCAAAGGCTACACCTTC.

CDR3 residues: CASRAFQGAVTEAFF. For the CDR3, the DNA is TGTGCCAGCAGGGCCTTTCAGGGGGCGGTCACTGAAGCTTTCTTT. The chain carries TRBV2 and TRBJ1-1; 8 nucleotides agree with TRBD1. V lost 6 bases to trimming and J lost 4 bases; unmatched junction nucleotides: 10. Germline values: CDR1 SNHLY, CDR2 FYNNEI. The CDR3 has 15 amino acids.

The V call is TRBV11-2, the J call TRBJ2-3, with 7 bases lining up with TRBD1. The CDR3 covers 14 residues. Losses at the gene ends were 5 bases for V and 1 base for J; bases not matched to a gene: 3. The V gene's germline CDR1 is SGHAT and CDR2 FQNNGV. CDR3: CASSIGQGTDTQYF. In DNA form, the CDR3 reads TGTGCCAGCAGCATCGGACAGGGCACAGATACGCAGTATTTT.

The gene calls are TRBV25-1 and TRBJ1-6; D remains ambiguous. Germline V CDR1 and CDR2: MGHDK, SYGVNS. The CDR3 sequence is 12 residues long. Trimming took off 7 bases at V and 8 bases at J, with 9 bases between the two ends. In DNA form, the CDR3 reads TGTGCCAGCAACGACGGGGATTCACCCCTCCACTTT. Its translation is CASNDGDSPLHF.

This chain joins TRBV2 and TRBJ2-3, with a tentative D call TRBD2 (5 bases). Looked up from germline, CDR1 is SNHLY and CDR2 is FYNNEI. This CDR3 spans 14 amino acids. Trimming pared 5 bases from V and 6 bases from J, leaving 15 bases between. CDR3 nucleotide sequence: TGTGCCAGCAGTCTTAGGACTGAGCAGGATACGCAGTATTTT. Protein sequence: CASSLRTEQDTQYF.

The chain combines TRBV5-1 with TRBJ2-3, with 9 bases lining up with TRBD1. Germline V lookup: CDR1 SGHRS, CDR2 YFSETQ. This CDR3 region has 15 residues. V shed 6 bases, J shed 6 bases, and the junction held 11 bases outside the gene matches. CDR3 region: CASTALGTGTDTQYF. CDR3 nucleotide sequence: TGCGCCAGCACCGCGTTAGGGACAGGGACGGATACGCAGTATTTT.

The chain links TRBV5-1 to TRBJ1-2, with 7 bases identical to TRBD1. This CDR3 is 14 amino acids long. Germline V CDR1 and CDR2: SGHRS, YFSETQ. V was pared by 4 bases and J by 7 bases, with 10 bases of the junction left unmatched. CDR3 coding DNA: TGCGCCAGCAGCAGCTCAGGGGGAGAGGCTGGCTACACCTTC. Translated, it gives CASSSSGGEAGYTF. The full variable domain, its missing parts supplied by reference TRBV5-1 and TRBJ1-2, is KAGVTQTPRYLIKTRGQQVTLSCSPISGHRSVSWYQQTPGQGLQFLFEYFSETQRNKGNFPGRFSGRQFSNSRSEMNVSTLELGDSALYLCASSSSGGEAGYTFGSGTRLTVV.

The chain carries TRBV2 and TRBJ2-1; no clear D. V was trimmed by 5 bases and J by 4 bases, leaving 9 bases between them. This CDR3 has 13 amino acids. Germline lookup yields CDR1 SNHLY and CDR2 FYNNEI. CDR3 sequence: CASSPVSYNEQFF. The DNA of the CDR3 is TGTGCCAGCAGTCCGGTTTCTTACAATGAGCAGTTCTTC.

The gene calls are TRBV11-2 and TRBJ1-1, with a tentative D call TRBD1 (5 bases). Trimming shortened V by 5 bases and J by 1 base, and 14 bases separated the two germline ends. The germline V gene has CDR1 SGHAT and CDR2 FQNNGV. There are 15 residues in the CDR3. This CDR3 is CASSALRGPNTEAFF. The CDR3 DNA follows: TGTGCCAGCAGCGCGCTAAGGGGCCCGAACACTGAAGCTTTCTTT.

About this clone: The sample contains more than one DNA sequence encoding this CDR3. This chain joins TRBV5-1 and TRBJ2-5; 9 bases are shared with TRBD2. This CDR3 has 15 residues. The germline gives CDR1 SGHRS, CDR2 YFSETQ. V shed 1 base and J 2 bases; nucleotides not matched to a gene: 3. CDR3 DNA sequence: TGCGCCAGCAGCTTGCCTAGCGGGGCTCAAGAGACCCAGTACTTC. Protein sequence: CASSLPSGAQETQYF.

V gene TRBV5-1 combines with J gene TRBJ1-1, with D possibly matching TRBD1 (6 bases). Germline lookup yields CDR1 SGHRS and CDR2 YFSETQ. Trimming removed 4 bases from V and 3 bases from J, with 22 bases in between. This CDR3 region has 17 residues. CDR3 DNA sequence: TGCGCCAGCAGCCCGGGTACAGGGTGGTTGGAGGACACTGAAGCTTTCTTT. Amino acid sequence: CASSPGTGWLEDTEAFF.

The chain carries TRBV6-5 and TRBJ2-3, with 8 bases identical to TRBD2. Germline V lookup: CDR1 MNHEY, CDR2 SVGAGI. This CDR3 is built from 15 residues. With V trimmed by 7 bases and J by 1 base, 7 bases remained unmatched. DNA for the CDR3: TGTGCCAGCACCGGGGGGGACTTAGGCACAGATACGCAGTATTTT. This encodes CASTGGDLGTDTQYF.

V usage is TRBV28 and J usage is TRBJ1-6, with 7 positions matching TRBD1. Germline values: CDR1 MDHEN, CDR2 SYDVKM. The CDR3 has 15 residues. V shed 6 bases and J 7 bases; nucleotides not matched to a gene: 9. The CDR3 DNA sequence: TGTGCCAGCAGGGGAGAGGGGACAGTAAATTCACCCCTCCACTTT. Translation: CASRGEGTVNSPLHF.

The CDR3 region is CASSYDRVYEQYF. The CDR3 DNA reads as TGTGCCAGCAGCTATGACAGGGTCTACGAGCAGTACTTC. This chain uses TRBV5-4 with TRBJ2-7; 7 bases are shared with TRBD1. The CDR3 spans 13 residues. Germline CDR1 reads SGHNT; CDR2 reads YYREEE (reference sequence). V lost 3 bases and J lost 3; bases outside the gene matches: 3.

This clone was seen more than once but under ten times. J is TRBJ2-5 and V is TRBV4-2; 11 nucleotides match TRBD2. The V gene's germline CDR1 is LGHNA and CDR2 YNFKEQ. The V gene end was trimmed by 0 bases and the J gene end by 5 bases; junction bases not matched to a gene: 5. The CDR3 totals 16 residues. The CDR3 DNA sequence: TGTGCCAGCAGCCAAGAGTTAGCGGGAGGGGATGAGACCCAGTACTTC. Protein product: CASSQELAGGDETQYF.

This rearrangement joins TRBV12-2 to TRBJ1-2; TRBD1 was called by the table and not checked on the DNA. TRBV12-2 is a documented pseudogene. The CDR3 consists of 17 residues. The CDR3 protein is CASRLGHPGQGVDGYTF. The CDR3 DNA reads as TGTGCAAGTCGCTTAGGCCATCCGGGACAGGGGGTGGATGGCTACACCTTC.

Only a few counts were recorded for this clone. J is TRBJ2-5 and V is TRBV2, with 7 bases fitting TRBD2. V lost 7 bases to trimming and J lost 4 bases; unmatched junction nucleotides: 9. In germline, CDR1 is SNHLY, CDR2 FYNNEI. The CDR3 totals 14 residues. Written as DNA, the CDR3 is TGTGCCAGCAACAAGGGAGGGTCTTTAGAGACCCAGTACTTC. As protein: CASNKGGSLETQYF.

The chain employs TRBV30 and TRBJ2-7; 10 bases map to TRBD2. The CDR3 contains 13 residues. In germline, CDR1 is GTSNPN, CDR2 SVGIG (reference sequence). Unmatched junction bases numbered 0, after V lost 2 bases and J lost 2 bases. CDR3 sequence reads: CAWSSGRAYEQYF. In DNA, the CDR3 is TGTGCCTGGAGTAGCGGGAGGGCCTACGAGCAGTACTTC.

The chain carries TRBV9 and TRBJ2-3; D is possibly TRBD1 (5 bases). This CDR3 is built from 15 residues. Germline CDR1 reads SGDLS; CDR2 reads YYNGEE. Deletions cut 7 bases from V and 4 bases from J, with 19 bases between. CDR3 DNA: TGTGCCAGCGGTCCAGGGATGGGATCTGCAGATACGCAGTATTTT. Its translation is CASGPGMGSADTQYF.

This clone occurred once. This chain uses TRBV18 with TRBJ2-7, with a weak D call TRBD1 (6 bases). The V and J ends lost 3 bases and 2 bases respectively, with 11 bases between them. Germline V gene lookup returns CDR1 KGHSH and CDR2 LQKENI. The length of the CDR3 is 14 residues. CDR3 in amino acids: CASSPSTGTYEQYF. The DNA for the CDR3 is TGTGCCAGCTCACCTTCTACAGGGACCTACGAGCAGTACTTC.

The chain has TRBV29-1 and TRBJ2-1; tentatively, D is TRBD1 (6 bases). Trimming removed 0 bases from V and 6 bases from J, with 33 bases in between. Germline V gene lookup returns CDR1 SQVTM and CDR2 ANQGSEA. The CDR3 runs to 21 residues. The CDR3 is CSVEDMEVGQSILVFGNEQFF. CDR3 sequence (DNA): TGCAGCGTTGAAGACATGGAGGTAGGACAGTCGATTTTGGTTTTCGGCAATGAGCAGTTCTTC.

The J gene is TRBJ2-3, the V gene TRBV29-1, with D uncertain. This CDR3 comprises 14 residues. In germline, CDR1 is SQVTM, CDR2 ANQGSEA. V shed 7 bases and J shed 4 bases, with 18 bases lying between them. The chain's CDR3 is CSADTEDNADTQYF. In nucleotides, the CDR3 is TGCAGCGCTGACACGGAAGACAACGCAGATACGCAGTATTTT.

V usage is TRBV5-1 and J usage is TRBJ1-5; 11 nucleotides agree with TRBD1. The CDR3 has 15 residues. V dropped 4 bases and J dropped 5; count of bases not matched to a gene: 5. Germline V gene sequence: CDR1 SGHRS, CDR2 YFSETQ. CDR3 sequence: CASSPGTGGHQPQHF. Written as DNA, the CDR3 is TGCGCCAGCAGCCCCGGGACAGGGGGACATCAGCCCCAGCATTTT.

The V call is TRBV6-5, the J call TRBJ2-5, with 10 bases aligning to TRBD1. Germline V gene sequence: CDR1 MNHEY, CDR2 SVGAGI. With 4 bases clipped from V and 5 bases from J, the junction kept 7 bases outside the gene matches. The CDR3 has 15 amino acids. This chain's CDR3 is CASSFGQGDRETQYF. The CDR3 nucleotides read TGTGCCAGCAGTTTCGGACAGGGGGACAGGGAGACCCAGTACTTC.

The CDR3 DNA reads TGTGCCAGCAGCTCCTCAGACTCAGAGCAGTTCTTC. Amino acids: CASSSSDSEQFF. This chain joins TRBV7-9 and TRBJ2-1, with D unresolved. The CDR3 is made up of 12 amino acids. Germline CDR1 is SEHNR and CDR2 is FQNEAQ (reference sequence). V shed 4 bases and J shed 10 bases, with 11 bases lying between them.

The rearrangement joins TRBV13 to TRBJ2-1; 12 bases line up with TRBD2. After removal of 5 bases from V and 0 bases from J, the junction contained 5 bases not matched to a gene. CDR3 length: 17 residues. Germline CDR1 PRHDT, CDR2 FYEKMQ (reference sequence). The CDR3 nucleotides are TGTGCCAGCAGCCTCGGGACTAGCGGGTTCTCCTACAATGAGCAGTTCTTC. Amino acids: CASSLGTSGFSYNEQFF. Based on the CDR3 plus reference TRBV13 and TRBJ2-1, the full variable domain is AAGVIQSPRHLIKEKRETATLKCYPIPRHDTVYWYQQGPGQDPQFLISFYEKMQSDKGSIPDRFSAQQFSDYHSELNMSSLELGDSALYFCASSLGTSGFSYNEQFFGPGTRLTVL.

The rearrangement joins TRBV5-8 to TRBJ2-1; 9 nucleotides line up with TRBD1. The ends lost 0 bases at V and 0 bases at J; junction bases unmatched: 7. The CDR3 totals 18 residues. The V gene's germline CDR1 is SGHTS and CDR2 YDEGEE. CDR3 in amino acids: CASSLGDRAHSSYNEQFF. CDR3 in DNA: TGTGCCAGCAGCTTGGGGGACAGGGCCCATAGCTCCTACAATGAGCAGTTCTTC.

V gene TRBV9 combines with J gene TRBJ1-1; D is unresolved. The V end lost 0 bases, the J end lost 1 base, and 10 bases lay between the germline ends. The CDR3 has 15 amino acids. The germline gives CDR1 SGDLS, CDR2 YYNGEE. The CDR3 sequence is CASSVVGGSNTEAFF. CDR3 coding DNA: TGTGCCAGCAGCGTAGTAGGCGGGTCGAACACTGAAGCTTTCTTT.

This chain connects TRBV11-1 to TRBJ2-7; D might be TRBD1 (6 bases). The CDR3 is made up of 16 amino acids. Trimming took off 5 bases at V and 0 bases at J, with 17 bases between the two ends. Looked up from germline, CDR1 is SGHAT and CDR2 is FQDESV (reference sequence). As DNA, the CDR3 is TGTGCCAGCAGCCGTCTTCCGGGACACACCTCCTACGAGCAGTACTTC. Protein sequence: CASSRLPGHTSYEQYF.

The rearrangement joins TRBV10-3 to TRBJ2-5; no definite D call. This CDR3 has 11 residues. Trimming removed 4 bases from V and 4 bases from J, with 4 bases in between. Germline assignment: CDR1 ENHRY and CDR2 SYGVKD. The CDR3: CAISGGETQYF. CDR3 nucleotide sequence: TGTGCCATCAGTGGAGGAGAGACCCAGTACTTC.